The 21 T cell receptor beta chains reported below all come from one sample, sequenced in a study of CD8 T cells in Susac syndrome. An amount of RNA that ranged from roughly 0.5 to 1 ug was reverse transcribed with random hexamers. One entry per CDR3 protein results from TCRdb running MiXCR on the immunoSEQ multiplex PCR reads. This table has a few hundred thousand distinct CDR3 sequences, approximately 95% appearing once. The material sequenced was CD4+ T cells from PBMCs. Receptors originate from a human donor with multiple sclerosis.

This chain joins TRBV12-3 or TRBV12-4 and TRBJ2-7, with 7 bases identical to TRBD1. The CDR3 length is 15 residues. Trimming took 10 bases from V and 2 from J; bases not matched to a gene: 14. CDR3 protein: CAILTATGRAYEQYF. The CDR3 DNA reads TGTGCCATCCTAACTGCGACAGGGCGAGCCTACGAGCAGTACTTC.

The rearrangement uses TRBV3-1 and TRBJ1-1; D is unclear. Germline CDR1 is LGHDT and CDR2 is YNNKEL (reference sequence). V was trimmed by 1 base and J by 0 bases, leaving 3 bases between them. The length of the CDR3 is 13 residues. The CDR3 DNA reads as TGTGCCAGCAGCCAAGTCATGAACACTGAAGCTTTCTTT. This translates into CASSQVMNTEAFF. Full variable domain (remainder filled in from reference TRBV3-1 and TRBJ1-1): DTAVSQTPKYLVTQMGNDKSIKCEQNLGHDTMYWYKQDSKKFLKIMFSYNNKELIINETVPNRFSPKSPDKAHLNLHINSLELGDSAVYFCASSQVMNTEAFFGQGTRLTVV.

This rearrangement joins TRBV7-2 to TRBJ1-1; 9 positions match TRBD1. CDR3 length: 13 residues. CDR1 SGHTA and CDR2 FQGNSA come from the germline V gene. With 3 bases clipped from V and 11 bases from J, the junction kept 7 bases outside the gene matches. The CDR3 coding sequence is TGTGCCAGCAGCTTGATACAGGGGGCGCGGGCTTTCTTT. Its translation is CASSLIQGARAFF. The variable domain in full, completed from reference TRBV7-2 and TRBJ1-1, reads GAGVSQSPSNKVTEKGKDVELRCDPISGHTALYWYRQSLGQGLEFLIYFQGNSAPDKSGLPSDRFSAERTGGSVSTLTIQRTQQEDSAVYLCASSLIQGARAFFGQGTRLTVV.

The J gene is TRBJ2-7, the V gene TRBV20-1; no firm D call. In germline, CDR1 is DFQATT, CDR2 SNEGSKA (reference sequence). CDR3 length: 12 amino acids. The V and J ends lost 0 bases and 5 bases respectively, with 8 bases between them. The chain's CDR3 is CSARDDGDEQYF. The CDR3 nucleotides are TGCAGTGCTAGAGACGATGGGGACGAGCAGTACTTC.

The chain has TRBV30 and TRBJ2-7, with 14 positions matching TRBD2. Per germline, CDR1 GTSNPN and CDR2 SVGIG (reference sequence). The CDR3 has 14 residues. V gave up 4 bases and J gave up 4 bases; unmatched junction bases: 3. The CDR3 sequence is CAWTGTSGSYEQYF. As DNA, the CDR3 is TGTGCCTGGACCGGGACTAGCGGGAGTTACGAGCAGTACTTC.

The chain joins TRBV4-1 to TRBJ2-3; weak D call: TRBD1 (5 bases). Germline V gene data show CDR1 as MGHRA and CDR2 as YSYEKL. The CDR3 totals 13 residues. Trimming stripped 0 bases from V and 6 bases from J, with 7 bases between. CDR3 in DNA: TGCGCCAGCAGCCAAGAACAGGCCGATACGCAGTATTTT. Translating it yields CASSQEQADTQYF.

The V call is TRBV20-1, the J call TRBJ1-2; no clear D gene. Trimming removed 1 base at V and 7 bases at J, with 16 bases between. This CDR3 is built from 14 residues. The V gene's germline CDR1 is DFQATT and CDR2 SNEGSKA (reference sequence). CDR3 DNA: TGCAGTGCTAGAGGCCGGGATCAGGAAAGTGGCTACACCTTC. Translation gives CSARGRDQESGYTF.

This rearrangement joins TRBV12-3 or TRBV12-4 to TRBJ1-5; no clear D. The length of the CDR3 is 13 residues. V was clipped by 3 bases and J by 9 bases, with 12 bases between them. The CDR3 region is CASSFKGVRPQHF. CDR3 sequence (DNA): TGTGCCAGCAGTTTTAAGGGTGTACGGCCCCAGCATTTT.

The genes are TRBV20-1 and TRBJ2-3, with 13 nucleotides matching TRBD2. Germline V lookup: CDR1 DFQATT, CDR2 SNEGSKA (reference sequence). This CDR3 has 16 residues. Trimming at V came to 5 bases and at J to 2 bases, leaving 7 bases not matched to a gene. The CDR3 loop reads CSAAAGTSGNTDTQYF. CDR3 nucleotides: TGCAGTGCTGCAGCCGGGACTAGCGGGAACACAGATACGCAGTATTTT.

V and J are TRBV3-1 and TRBJ2-1, with 12 bases lining up with TRBD2. Germline CDR1 LGHDT, CDR2 YNNKEL (reference sequence). This CDR3 spans 18 amino acids. V gave up 5 bases and J gave up 1 base; unmatched junction bases: 9. The CDR3 DNA follows: TGTGCCAGCAGCTCTCGGACTAGCGGGATCCCTTCCTACAATGAGCAGTTCTTC. This gives the protein CASSSRTSGIPSYNEQFF.

J is TRBJ2-7 and V is TRBV4-1, with 13 bases that match TRBD2. There are 18 residues in the CDR3. With V trimmed by 4 bases and J by 3 bases, 12 bases remained unmatched. Germline V gene lookup returns CDR1 MGHRA and CDR2 YSYEKL. Here the CDR3 reads CASSRTPGTSGTSYEQYF. The CDR3 nucleotides read TGCGCCAGCAGCCGAACACCCGGGACTAGCGGGACTAGCTACGAGCAGTACTTC.

The chain is built from TRBV3-1 and TRBJ2-2, with D unresolved. Germline V gene data show CDR1 as LGHDT and CDR2 as YNNKEL (reference sequence). The CDR3 runs to 12 residues. V shed 6 bases and J shed 4 bases, with 6 bases lying between them. CDR3 in amino acids: CASSLGTGELFF. The CDR3 DNA sequence: TGTGCCAGCAGTTTGGGCACCGGGGAGCTGTTTTTT.

In nucleotides, the CDR3 is TGTGCCAGCAGGCTCTCCCAAGGGGCAGGTGACTATGGCTACACCTTC. It codes for CASRLSQGAGDYGYTF. The chain carries TRBV28 and TRBJ1-2; tentatively, D is TRBD1 (5 bases). The CDR3 has 16 residues. Germline lookup yields CDR1 MDHEN and CDR2 SYDVKM. Trimming removed 6 bases at V and 3 bases at J, with 20 bases between.

The gene calls are TRBV27 and TRBJ2-7; perhaps TRBD2 as D (5 bases). The CDR3 contains 14 residues. Germline V lookup: CDR1 MNHEY, CDR2 SMNVEV (reference sequence). The V end was cut by 6 bases, the J end by 3 bases, with 15 bases between. The CDR3 protein is CASREVGGIYEQYF. DNA of the CDR3: TGTGCCAGCAGAGAAGTAGGAGGAATCTACGAGCAGTACTTC.

This clonotype came up once. The chain joins TRBV3-1 to TRBJ2-2, with 9 bases aligning to TRBD2. J gave up 16 bases and V 0 bases, and 9 bases lay outside the gene matches. The CDR3 length is 14 residues. Germline V gene sequence: CDR1 LGHDT, CDR2 YNNKEL (reference sequence). CDR3 DNA: TGTGCCAGCAGCCAAGATGGGCTAGCGGGGCGCGCGTTTTTT. Translation: CASSQDGLAGRAFF.

The CDR3 nucleotides read TGCAGTGCTAGAGTTCGGGACAGCCCCTACGAGCAGTACTTC. This codes for CSARVRDSPYEQYF. This chain links TRBV20-1 with TRBJ2-7, with 7 bases fitting TRBD1. Trimming took 1 base from V and 2 from J; bases not matched to a gene: 5. Germline CDR1 reads DFQATT; CDR2 reads SNEGSKA (reference sequence). This CDR3 contains 14 residues.

The chain employs TRBV27 and TRBJ1-5, with TRBD1 as a possible D gene (5 bases). The CDR3 length is 14 residues. CDR1 is MNHEY and CDR2 is SMNVEV in the germline V gene (reference sequence). Trimming removed 7 bases at V and 0 bases at J, with 10 bases between. CDR3 in DNA: TGTGCCAGCACCCCGACAGATAGCAATCAGCCCCAGCATTTT. Translated, it gives CASTPTDSNQPQHF.

This chain joins TRBV9 and TRBJ2-4; D unresolved. This CDR3 region has 10 residues. Germline CDR1 reads SGDLS; CDR2 reads YYNGEE. Between the trimmed V and J ends, which lost 0 bases and 12 bases, there was a span of 4 bases. Here the CDR3 DNA reads TGTGCCAGCAGCGTAGAGGATCAGTACTTC. Its translation: CASSVEDQYF.

In DNA, the CDR3 is TGCAGTGCTGTAACCCGGGACAGGGGACAAGAGACCCAGTACTTC. This encodes CSAVTRDRGQETQYF. V is TRBV20-1 and J is TRBJ2-5, with 10 positions matching TRBD1. From germline, CDR1 is DFQATT and CDR2 SNEGSKA (reference sequence). V lost 5 bases, J lost 2 bases, and 8 bases stayed unmatched. The CDR3 totals 15 residues.

The chain has TRBV2 and TRBJ1-5, with D possibly being TRBD1 (6 bases). CDR3 length: 14 residues. V was clipped by 10 bases and J by 1 base, with 14 bases between them. The germline V gene encodes CDR1 SNHLY and CDR2 FYNNEI. This CDR3 reads CATTPDRSNQPQHF. CDR3 DNA sequence: TGTGCCACCACCCCAGACAGGAGCAATCAGCCCCAGCATTTT.

Only one count was recorded for this clonotype. The V gene is TRBV30, the J gene TRBJ2-5; TRBD2 aligns across 9 bases. Germline V CDR1 and CDR2: GTSNPN, SVGIG (reference sequence). The junction had 12 bases not matched to a gene; V was cut back by 3 bases and J by 4 bases. This CDR3 contains 16 residues. CDR3: CAWSPGLAVRGETQYF. In nucleotides, the CDR3 is TGTGCCTGGAGCCCGGGACTAGCCGTAAGAGGAGAGACCCAGTACTTC.